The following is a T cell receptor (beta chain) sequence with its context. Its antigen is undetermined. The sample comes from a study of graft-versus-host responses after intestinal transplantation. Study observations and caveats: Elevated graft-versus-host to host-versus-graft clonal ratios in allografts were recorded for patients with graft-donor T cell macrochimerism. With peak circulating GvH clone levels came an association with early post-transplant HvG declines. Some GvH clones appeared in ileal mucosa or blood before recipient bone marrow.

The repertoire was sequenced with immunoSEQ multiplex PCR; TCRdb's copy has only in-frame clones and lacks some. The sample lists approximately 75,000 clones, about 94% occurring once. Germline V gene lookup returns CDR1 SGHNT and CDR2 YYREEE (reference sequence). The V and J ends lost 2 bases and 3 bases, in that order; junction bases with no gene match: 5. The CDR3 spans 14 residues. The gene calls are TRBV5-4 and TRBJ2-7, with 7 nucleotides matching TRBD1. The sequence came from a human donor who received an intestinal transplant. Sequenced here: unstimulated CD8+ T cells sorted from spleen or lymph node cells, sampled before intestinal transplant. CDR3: CASSLGGQNYEQYF. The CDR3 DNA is TGTGCCAGCAGCTTAGGGGGACAGAACTACGAGCAGTACTTC.